The next 28 T cell receptor beta chains were all read from a single sample in a study. Using its own MiXCR run on the RT-PCR reads, TCRdb lists one record per CDR3 protein. The data contain about 680,000 distinct CDR3 sequences, 13% to 15% of them seen just once; the ten biggest clones take up roughly 3.9%. The source material was memory CD4+ T cells from blood. The receptors were sampled from a female donor in good health, serving as a healthy control.

The table lists this clonotype with a few counts. Mismatch with germline at one junction end may stem from a read error. The CDR3 sequence: CSSSQGGGRGLEQYF. The CDR3 region has the DNA TGCTCCAGCAGCCAAGGGGGCGGGAGGGGTCTCGAGCAGTACTTC. This sequence joins TRBV11-2 and TRBJ2-7; 9 nucleotides align to TRBD2. The CDR3 totals 15 residues. Germline CDR1 SGHAT, CDR2 FQNNGV.

This clonotype was observed at least ten times. V and J are TRBV29-1 and TRBJ1-5, with D perhaps matching TRBD1 (6 bases). The length of the CDR3 is 12 residues. The V end lost 7 bases, the J end lost 4 bases, and 11 bases lay between the germline ends. The V gene's germline CDR1 is SQVTM and CDR2 ANQGSEA. The CDR3: CSAGQLNQPQHF. CDR3 in DNA: TGCAGCGCAGGACAGTTGAATCAGCCCCAGCATTTT. The whole variable domain, remainder taken from reference TRBV29-1 and TRBJ1-5, is SAVISQKPSRDICQRGTSLTIQCQVDSQVTMMFWYRQQPGQSLTLIATANQGSEATYESGFVIDKFPISRPNLTFSTLTVSNMSPEDSSIYLCSAGQLNQPQHFGDGTRLSIL.

The chain carries TRBV6-1 and TRBJ2-3; a possible D gene is TRBD2 (5 bases). Germline CDR1 reads MNHNS; CDR2 reads SASEGT. This CDR3 contains 14 residues. The V and J ends lost 5 bases and 0 bases respectively, with 9 bases between them. The CDR3 sequence: CASSTAASTDTQYF. The CDR3, as DNA: TGTGCCAGCAGTACAGCGGCAAGCACAGATACGCAGTATTTT.

This clonotype was detected a few times. The genes are TRBV5-1 and TRBJ2-2; 8 bases agree with TRBD2. CDR3 length equals 15 residues. Trimming cost V 5 bases and J 6 bases; bases outside gene matches: 9. Germline V gives CDR1 SGHRS, CDR2 YFSETQ. CDR3 amino acids: CASSLTAGGAGELFF. Here the CDR3 DNA reads TGCGCCAGCAGTTTGACTGCCGGGGGGGCCGGGGAGCTGTTTTTT.

The chain has TRBV7-2 and TRBJ2-7; D tentatively reads TRBD1 or TRBD2 (5 bases each). The germline V gene has CDR1 SGHTA and CDR2 FQGNSA. This CDR3 spans 14 amino acids. The V end was cut by 5 bases, the J end by 0 bases, with 11 bases between. The CDR3 loop reads CASSRDVRSYEQYF. The DNA of the CDR3 is TGTGCCAGCAGCCGGGACGTCCGCTCCTACGAGCAGTACTTC.

This clonotype appeared many times. The rearrangement joins TRBV4-2 to TRBJ2-2; possible D gene TRBD2, 6 bases. CDR1 and CDR2 (germline): LGHNA, YNFKEQ. There are 17 residues in the CDR3. With 3 bases removed from V and 7 bases from J, the gap between germline ends came to 21 bases. The CDR3 is CASSQDRSSVPGGELFF. DNA for the CDR3: TGTGCCAGCAGCCAGGATCGATCTAGCGTTCCGGGCGGGGAGCTGTTTTTT.

This chain connects TRBV6-2 or TRBV6-3 to TRBJ2-2; 8 bases map to TRBD2. Germline V lookup: CDR1 MNHEY, CDR2 SVGEGT. The CDR3 loop spans 16 amino acids. V shed 3 bases, J shed 6 bases, and the junction held 9 bases outside the gene matches. The CDR3 here is CASSYLPAGDAGELFF. DNA of the CDR3: TGTGCCAGCAGTTATCTTCCAGCGGGAGACGCCGGGGAGCTGTTTTTT.

The rearrangement uses TRBV9 and TRBJ2-2; D possibly corresponds to TRBD2 (5 bases). Germline V CDR1 and CDR2: SGDLS, YYNGEE. Trimming cost V 2 bases and J 8 bases, with 13 bases left between them. This CDR3 has 14 amino acids. CDR3 amino acids: CASSVPSTGGELFF. The CDR3 DNA follows: TGTGCCAGCAGCGTGCCATCCACGGGGGGGGAGCTGTTTTTT.

This clonotype was counted between two and nine times. J is TRBJ1-6 and V is TRBV11-2, with D unclear. CDR3 size: 14 residues. The V end lost 2 bases, the J end lost 7 bases, and 9 bases lay between the germline ends. Germline CDR1 is SGHAT and CDR2 is FQNNGV. DNA for the CDR3: TGTGCCAGCAGCTTAAGTCACGGGAATTCACCCCTCCACTTT. Its translation: CASSLSHGNSPLHF.

This clonotype has just a few counts. The CDR3 coding sequence is TGTGCCAGTAGTATCTCCGGGACTAGCGGGACCAATGAGCAGTTCTTC. This gives the protein CASSISGTSGTNEQFF. The genes are TRBV19 and TRBJ2-1, with TRBD2 identical over 13 bases. The CDR3 has 16 amino acids. V shed 3 bases, J shed 6 bases, and the junction held 5 bases outside the gene matches. Germline CDR1 and CDR2: LNHDA and SQIVND (reference sequence).

This clonotype occurred many times. This rearrangement joins TRBV4-2 to TRBJ1-5, with 9 bases lining up with TRBD1. The length of the CDR3 is 16 residues. The V gene's germline CDR1 is LGHNA and CDR2 YNFKEQ. The J segment lost 7 bases and the V segment lost 0 bases, leaving 7 bases of the junction unmatched. CDR3 bases: TGTGCCAGCAGCCAAGACACAGGGGGCACGGGGCAGCCCCAGCATTTT. Translated: CASSQDTGGTGQPQHF.

This clonotype has just a few counts. V gene TRBV20-1 combines with J gene TRBJ1-5; D is unresolved. The CDR3 is 14 residues long. Between the trimmed V and J ends, which lost 0 bases and 0 bases, there was a span of 6 bases. Germline values: CDR1 DFQATT, CDR2 SNEGSKA (reference sequence). CDR3 amino acids: CSARDAYSNQPQHF. Here the CDR3 DNA reads TGCAGTGCTAGAGATGCATATAGCAATCAGCCCCAGCATTTT.

This clonotype appeared many times. J is TRBJ1-1 and V is TRBV5-1; no clear D. Deletions cut 1 base from V and 0 bases from J, with 7 bases between. CDR3 size: 14 residues. Germline assignment: CDR1 SGHRS and CDR2 YFSETQ. CDR3 sequence reads: CASSLTTMNTEAFF. The CDR3 coding sequence is TGCGCCAGCAGCTTGACGACCATGAACACTGAAGCTTTCTTT.

There are a few counts of this clonotype. V and J are TRBV18 and TRBJ1-1, with TRBD1 identical over 7 bases. Germline loops: CDR1 KGHSH, CDR2 LQKENI. Unmatched junction bases numbered 9, after V lost 0 bases and J lost 5 bases. The CDR3 runs to 16 residues. CDR3 loop: CASSPPGPQGRTEAFF. CDR3 bases: TGTGCCAGCTCACCACCAGGCCCACAGGGGAGGACTGAAGCTTTCTTT.

This clonotype was detected only a few times. V usage is TRBV11-2 and J usage is TRBJ1-1; D not resolved. V was trimmed by 0 bases and J by 3 bases, leaving 20 bases between them. The CDR3 is made up of 18 amino acids. Germline CDR1 SGHAT, CDR2 FQNNGV. CDR3 in DNA: TGTGCCAGCAGCTTAGATATAGGACGGAGACGTGATCACACTGAAGCTTTCTTT. It is translated as CASSLDIGRRRDHTEAFF. Full variable domain (remainder filled in from reference TRBV11-2 and TRBJ1-1): EAGVAQSPRYKIIEKRQSVAFWCNPISGHATLYWYQQILGQGPKLLIQFQNNGVVDDSQLPKDRFSAERLKGVDSTLKIQPAKLEDSAVYLCASSLDIGRRRDHTEAFFGQGTRLTVV.

This chain uses TRBV7-2 with TRBJ2-1, with D possibly TRBD2 on 6 matching bases. CDR3 length: 15 residues. Germline lookup yields CDR1 SGHTA and CDR2 FQGNSA. Trimming took off 5 bases at V and 0 bases at J, with 11 bases between the two ends. Here the CDR3 DNA reads TGTGCCAGCAGCCGCGGGACTGGCTCCTACAATGAGCAGTTCTTC. It specifies CASSRGTGSYNEQFF.

The sample holds a few counts of this clonotype. This rearrangement joins TRBV20-1 to TRBJ2-7; D is unresolved. This CDR3 has 15 amino acids. Trimming removed 6 bases from V and 4 bases from J, with 22 bases in between. CDR1 DFQATT and CDR2 SNEGSKA come from the germline V gene (reference sequence). CDR3 region: CSAPTDGRSYYEQYF. CDR3 nucleotides: TGCAGTGCCCCCACGGACGGAAGGAGCTATTACGAGCAGTACTTC.

This clonotype was counted between two and nine times. J is TRBJ2-7 and V is TRBV20-1, with TRBD2 matching 10 bases. Germline trimming cut 6 bases from V and 3 bases from J; bases unmatched to any gene: 11. The length of the CDR3 is 15 residues. The V gene's germline CDR1 is DFQATT and CDR2 SNEGSKA (reference sequence). CDR3: CSAPETSGSLYEQYF. The CDR3 region has the DNA TGCAGTGCCCCAGAGACTAGCGGGTCCCTCTACGAGCAGTACTTC.

This clonotype was detected only a few times. This chain joins TRBV6-5 and TRBJ1-1; D possibly corresponds to TRBD1 (6 bases). V lost 2 bases to trimming and J lost 4 bases, with 17 bases between them. The V gene's germline CDR1 is MNHEY and CDR2 SVGAGI. This CDR3 is 16 amino acids long. The CDR3 nucleotides read TGTGCCAGCAGTTACGCTGAACAGGGAGAGGGCACTGAAGCTTTCTTT. It translates to CASSYAEQGEGTEAFF.

This clonotype came up many times. The rearrangement links TRBV20-1 to TRBJ2-7; 13 bases fit TRBD2. CDR1 and CDR2 (germline): DFQATT, SNEGSKA (reference sequence). The CDR3 runs 16 residues. V lost 2 bases and J lost 0; bases outside the gene matches: 4. The CDR3: CSARPTSGRHSYEQYF. The CDR3 DNA follows: TGCAGTGCTAGACCGACTAGCGGGAGGCACTCCTACGAGCAGTACTTC.

The chain combines TRBV5-1 with TRBJ2-3; 14 bases fit TRBD2. V was pared by 6 bases and J by 2 bases, with 2 bases of the junction left unmatched. This CDR3 has 15 amino acids. Germline values: CDR1 SGHRS, CDR2 YFSETQ. CDR3 coding DNA: TGCGCCAGCAAGACTAGCGGGGGGGCCACAGATACGCAGTATTTT. Encoded protein: CASKTSGGATDTQYF. The whole variable domain, remainder taken from reference TRBV5-1 and TRBJ2-3, is KAGVTQTPRYLIKTRGQQVTLSCSPISGHRSVSWYQQTPGQGLQFLFEYFSETQRNKGNFPGRFSGRQFSNSRSEMNVSTLELGDSALYLCASKTSGGATDTQYFGPGTRLTVL.

With respect to this clonotype: Since a much larger clone is just one base distant, this may be a read error. The rearrangement uses TRBV11-2 and TRBJ2-3; no reliable D call. The CDR3 totals 12 residues. Looked up from germline, CDR1 is SGHAT and CDR2 is FQNNGV. Trimming took off 4 bases at V and 10 bases at J, with 12 bases between the two ends. CDR3 in amino acids: CASSCGASAQYF. CDR3 sequence (DNA): TGTGCCAGCAGCTGTGGTGCCAGCGCGCAGTATTTT.

In this sample, this clonotype turned up many times. This chain connects TRBV6-2 or TRBV6-3 to TRBJ2-7; 10 bases align to TRBD2. Germline-derived CDR1 and CDR2 are MNHEY and SVGEGT. The CDR3 sequence is 15 residues long. V trimming: 0 bases; J trimming: 6 bases; junction bases outside the gene matches: 5. The CDR3 coding sequence is TGTGCCAGCAGTTACTCAGCGGGAGGGCGGATCGAGCAGTACTTC. The encoded protein is CASSYSAGGRIEQYF.

This clonotype was detected only a few times. This rearrangement joins TRBV5-1 to TRBJ1-4, with D unclear. Trimming left V 1 base short and J 3 bases short, with 7 bases between. The germline V gene encodes CDR1 SGHRS and CDR2 YFSETQ. The CDR3 totals 14 residues. The CDR3 DNA sequence: TGCGCCAGCAGCTTGCGACCGCCTAATGAAAAACTGTTTTTT. It specifies CASSLRPPNEKLFF.

This clonotype was observed a few times. The chain has TRBV12-3 or TRBV12-4 and TRBJ1-2; no clear D. V lost 3 bases to trimming and J lost 6 bases, with 11 bases between them. The CDR3 sequence is 13 residues long. CDR3 amino acids: CASSFSGADGYTF. The CDR3 DNA reads TGTGCCAGCAGTTTTTCAGGCGCAGATGGCTACACCTTC.

This clonotype has ten or more counts. The chain uses TRBV4-3 and TRBJ1-2; no clear D gene. V gave up 0 bases and J gave up 8 bases, with 13 bases separating them. Germline V gene sequence: CDR1 LGHNA, CDR2 YSLEER. There are 14 residues in the CDR3. The chain's CDR3 is CASSQDGSLGGYTF. The DNA of the CDR3 is TGCGCCAGCAGCCAAGATGGGTCTCTAGGAGGCTACACCTTC.

The CDR3 DNA sequence: TGTGCCAGCAGCATTAGGGGGCTGGGGAACTATGGCTACACCTTC. Its translation is CASSIRGLGNYGYTF. The rearrangement uses TRBV5-4 and TRBJ1-2, with 7 bases matching TRBD1. V was clipped by 4 bases and J by 2 bases; unmatched bases: 8. The CDR3 has 15 amino acids. Germline V gives CDR1 SGHNT, CDR2 YYREEE (reference sequence).

The chain combines TRBV27 with TRBJ2-2; D is possibly TRBD2 (5 bases). There are 18 residues in the CDR3. The germline V gene encodes CDR1 MNHEY and CDR2 SMNVEV (reference sequence). Trimming removed 2 bases from V and 1 base from J, with 17 bases in between. CDR3 residues: CASSLNRGKSVNTGELFF. CDR3 nucleotides: TGTGCCAGCAGTTTAAACCGAGGGAAGTCGGTGAACACCGGGGAGCTGTTTTTT.